The sequence of this T cell receptor beta chain was determined in a study of blood T cells in healthy people across ages. V dropped 5 bases and J dropped 8; count of bases not matched to a gene: 9. This CDR3 is 14 amino acids long. The germline CDR1 and CDR2 sequences are SEHNR and FQNEAQ (reference sequence). Study-level results: It was found that TCR beta diversity correlated strongly with the percentage of naive T cells. TCR beta diversity, measured per million T cells, fell in a roughly linear way with age.

As concerns this clonotype: Antigen: not known.

A J-beta primer mix and a sample-barcoded 5' primer were used in a second PCR of roughly 6 to 11 cycles. TCRdb fed the 5' RACE reads into MiXCR, producing one record per CDR3 protein. Seen here are 1.5 million to 2 million distinct CDR3 sequences, roughly 52% observed once, and the top ten hold approximately 2.1%. The source of this sequence is a woman between 40 and 55 years old in good health. The chain uses TRBV7-9 and TRBJ1-1, with TRBD1 identical over 9 bases. Sequencing used blood. For the CDR3, the DNA is TGTGCCAGCAGCCTTGGACAGGGGATATACGAAGCTTTCTTT. The encoded protein is CASSLGQGIYEAFF.